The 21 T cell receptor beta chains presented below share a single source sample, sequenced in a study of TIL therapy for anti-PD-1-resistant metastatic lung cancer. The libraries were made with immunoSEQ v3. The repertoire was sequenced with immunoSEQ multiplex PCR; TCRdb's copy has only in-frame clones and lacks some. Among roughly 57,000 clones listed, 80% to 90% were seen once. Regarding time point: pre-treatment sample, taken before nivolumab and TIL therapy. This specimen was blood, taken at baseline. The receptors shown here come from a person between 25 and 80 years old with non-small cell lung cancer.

The CDR3 protein is CATSDFGKGDEKLFF. The CDR3 nucleotides read TGTGCCACCAGTGATTTTGGAAAGGGGGATGAAAAACTGTTTTTT. The chain couples TRBV24-1 to TRBJ1-4; D perhaps matches TRBD1 (6 bases). Germline CDR1 and CDR2: KGHDR and SFDVKD. Trimming removed 1 base from V and 6 bases from J, with 11 bases in between. This CDR3 has 15 residues.

The CDR3 reads CASTPLRRPHGYTF. The CDR3 DNA is TGTGCCAGCACCCCTTTGAGGAGGCCCCATGGCTACACCTTC. This chain connects TRBV7-9 to TRBJ1-2; D gene ambiguous. V lost 7 bases to trimming and J lost 6 bases, with 18 bases between them. Germline V gene lookup returns CDR1 SEHNR and CDR2 FQNEAQ (reference sequence). The CDR3 sequence is 14 residues long. The full variable domain, with the rest looked up from reference TRBV7-9 and TRBJ1-2, is DTGVSQNPRHKITKRGQNVTFRCDPISEHNRLYWYRQTLGQGPEFLTYFQNEAQLEKSRLLSDRFSAERPKGSFSTLEIQRTEQGDSAMYLCASTPLRRPHGYTFGSGTRLTVV.

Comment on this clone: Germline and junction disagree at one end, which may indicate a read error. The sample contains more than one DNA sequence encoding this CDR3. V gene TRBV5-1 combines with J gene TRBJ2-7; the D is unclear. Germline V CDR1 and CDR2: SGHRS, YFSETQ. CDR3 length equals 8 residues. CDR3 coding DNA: TGCGCCAGTAACGAGCAGTATTTC. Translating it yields CASNEQYF.

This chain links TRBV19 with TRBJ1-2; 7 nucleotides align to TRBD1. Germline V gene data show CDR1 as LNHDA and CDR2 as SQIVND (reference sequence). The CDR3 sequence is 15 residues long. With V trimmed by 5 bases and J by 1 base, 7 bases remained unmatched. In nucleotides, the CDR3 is TGTGCCAGTAGTGCCGGAGGGGGCGGTAACTATGGCTACACCTTC. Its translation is CASSAGGGGNYGYTF.

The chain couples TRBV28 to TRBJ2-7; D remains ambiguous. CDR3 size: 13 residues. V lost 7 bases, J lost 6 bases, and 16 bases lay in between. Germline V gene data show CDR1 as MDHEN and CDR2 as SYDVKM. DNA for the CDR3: TGTGCCAGCACCCCCGGACCTTACAGCGAGCAGTACTTC. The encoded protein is CASTPGPYSEQYF.

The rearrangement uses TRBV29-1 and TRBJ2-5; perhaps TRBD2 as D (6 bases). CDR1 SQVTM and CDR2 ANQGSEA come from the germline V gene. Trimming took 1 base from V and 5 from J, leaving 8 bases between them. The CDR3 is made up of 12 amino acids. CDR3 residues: CSVEGLAETQYF. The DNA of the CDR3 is TGCAGCGTTGAAGGGCTAGCGGAGACCCAGTACTTC.

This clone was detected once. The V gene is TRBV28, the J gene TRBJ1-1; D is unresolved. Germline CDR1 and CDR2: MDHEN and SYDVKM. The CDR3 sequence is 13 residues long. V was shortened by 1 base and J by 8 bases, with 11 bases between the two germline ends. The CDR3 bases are TGTGCCAGCAGTTTATACGGGTGGAGAGAAGCTTTCTTT. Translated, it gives CASSLYGWREAFF.

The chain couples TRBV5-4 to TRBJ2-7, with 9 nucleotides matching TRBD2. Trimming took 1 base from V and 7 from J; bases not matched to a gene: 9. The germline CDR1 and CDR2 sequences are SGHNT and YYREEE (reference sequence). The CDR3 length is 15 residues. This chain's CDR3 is CASSLRIAGVGEQYF. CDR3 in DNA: TGTGCCAGCAGCTTGAGGATAGCGGGGGTGGGAGAGCAGTACTTC.

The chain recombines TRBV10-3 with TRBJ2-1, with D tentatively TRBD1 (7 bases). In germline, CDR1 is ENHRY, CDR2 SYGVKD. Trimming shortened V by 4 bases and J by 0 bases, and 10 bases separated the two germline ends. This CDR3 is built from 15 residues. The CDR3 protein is CAISAGDSSYNEQFF. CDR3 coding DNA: TGTGCCATCAGTGCGGGGGACAGCTCCTACAATGAGCAGTTCTTC.

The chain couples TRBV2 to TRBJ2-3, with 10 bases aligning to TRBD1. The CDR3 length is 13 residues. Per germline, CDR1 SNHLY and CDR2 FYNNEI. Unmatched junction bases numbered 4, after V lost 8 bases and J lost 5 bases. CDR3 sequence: CASRDRGRDTQYF. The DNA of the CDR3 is TGTGCCAGCCGGGACAGGGGACGAGATACGCAGTATTTT. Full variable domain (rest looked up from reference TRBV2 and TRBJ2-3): EPEVTQTPSHQVTQMGQEVILRCVPISNHLYFYWYRQILGQKVEFLVSFYNNEISEKSEIFDDQFSVERPDGSNFTLKIRSTKLEDSAMYFCASRDRGRDTQYFGPGTRLTVL.

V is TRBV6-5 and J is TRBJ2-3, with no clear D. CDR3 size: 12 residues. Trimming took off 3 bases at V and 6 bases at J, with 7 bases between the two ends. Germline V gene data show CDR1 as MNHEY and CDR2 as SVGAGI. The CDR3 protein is CASSYYGDTQYF. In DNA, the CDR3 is TGTGCCAGCAGTTATTACGGGGATACGCAGTATTTT.

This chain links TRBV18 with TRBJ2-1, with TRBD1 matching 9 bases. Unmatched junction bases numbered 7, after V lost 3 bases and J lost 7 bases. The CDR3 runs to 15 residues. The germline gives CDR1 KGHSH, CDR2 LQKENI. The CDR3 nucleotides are TGTGCCAGCTCACCCTCCCGGGACAGGGTTAATGAGCAGTTCTTC. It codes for CASSPSRDRVNEQFF.

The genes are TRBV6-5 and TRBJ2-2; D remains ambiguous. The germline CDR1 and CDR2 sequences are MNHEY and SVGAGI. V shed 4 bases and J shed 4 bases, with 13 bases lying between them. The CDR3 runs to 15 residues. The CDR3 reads CASSLGQVVTGELFF. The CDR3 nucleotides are TGTGCCAGCAGTTTGGGTCAGGTCGTCACCGGGGAGCTGTTTTTT.

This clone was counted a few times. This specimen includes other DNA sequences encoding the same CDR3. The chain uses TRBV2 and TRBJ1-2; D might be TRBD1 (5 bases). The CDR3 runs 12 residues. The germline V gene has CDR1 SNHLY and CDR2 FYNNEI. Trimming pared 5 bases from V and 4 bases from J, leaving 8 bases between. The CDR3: CASSPQGYGYTF. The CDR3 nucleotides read TGTGCCAGCAGTCCTCAGGGCTATGGCTACACCTTC.

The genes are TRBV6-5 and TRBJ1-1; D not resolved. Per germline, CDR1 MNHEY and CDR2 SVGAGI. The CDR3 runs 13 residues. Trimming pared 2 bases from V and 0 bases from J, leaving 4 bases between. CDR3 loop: CASSYRLNTEAFF. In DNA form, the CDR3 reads TGTGCCAGCAGTTACCGGCTGAACACTGAAGCTTTCTTT.

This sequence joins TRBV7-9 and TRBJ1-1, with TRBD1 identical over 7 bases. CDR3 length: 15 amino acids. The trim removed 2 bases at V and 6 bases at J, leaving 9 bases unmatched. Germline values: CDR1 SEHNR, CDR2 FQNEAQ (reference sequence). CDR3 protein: CASSLISGRGSEAFF. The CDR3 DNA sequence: TGTGCCAGCAGCTTAATTTCCGGCAGGGGGTCTGAAGCTTTCTTT.

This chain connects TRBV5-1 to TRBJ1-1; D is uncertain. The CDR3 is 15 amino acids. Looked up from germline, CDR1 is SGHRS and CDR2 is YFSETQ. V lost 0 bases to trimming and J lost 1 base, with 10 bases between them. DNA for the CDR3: TGCGCCAGCAGCTTGGGCTCCACCGGGAACACTGAAGCTTTCTTT. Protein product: CASSLGSTGNTEAFF.

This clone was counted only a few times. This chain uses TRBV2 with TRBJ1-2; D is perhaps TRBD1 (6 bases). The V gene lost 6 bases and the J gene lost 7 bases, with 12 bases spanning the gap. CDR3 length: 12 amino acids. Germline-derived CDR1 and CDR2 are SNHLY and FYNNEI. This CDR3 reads CASRRDNAGYTF. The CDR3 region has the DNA TGTGCCAGCAGGCGGGACAACGCTGGCTACACCTTC.

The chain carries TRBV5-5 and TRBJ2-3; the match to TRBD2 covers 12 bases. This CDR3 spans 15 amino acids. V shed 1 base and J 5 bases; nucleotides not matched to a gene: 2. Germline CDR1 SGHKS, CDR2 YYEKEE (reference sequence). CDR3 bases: TGTGCCAGCAGCTTGCTAGCGGGAGGGCTAGATACGCAGTATTTT. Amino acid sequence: CASSLLAGGLDTQYF.

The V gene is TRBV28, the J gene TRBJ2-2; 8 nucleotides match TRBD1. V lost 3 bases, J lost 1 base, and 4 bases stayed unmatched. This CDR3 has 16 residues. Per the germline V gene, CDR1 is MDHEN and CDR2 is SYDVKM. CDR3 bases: TGTGCCAGCAGTTTTGCCGGGACAGGGAACACCGGGGAGCTGTTTTTT. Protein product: CASSFAGTGNTGELFF.

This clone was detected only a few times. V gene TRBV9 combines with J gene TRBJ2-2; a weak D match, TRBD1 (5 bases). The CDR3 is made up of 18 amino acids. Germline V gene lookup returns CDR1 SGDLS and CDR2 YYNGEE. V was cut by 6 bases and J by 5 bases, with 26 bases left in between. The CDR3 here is CASKVRTMAKDSTGELFF. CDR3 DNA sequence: TGTGCCAGCAAGGTGAGGACAATGGCGAAAGATTCTACCGGGGAGCTGTTTTTT. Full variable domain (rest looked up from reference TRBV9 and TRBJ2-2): DSGVTQTPKHLITATGQRVTLRCSPRSGDLSVYWYQQSLDQGLQFLIQYYNGEERAKGNILERFSAQQFPDLHSELNLSSLELGDSALYFCASKVRTMAKDSTGELFFGEGSRLTVL.